Described below is a single T cell receptor beta chain sequence and its context. The germline V gene has CDR1 PRHDT and CDR2 FYEKMQ (reference sequence). The CDR3 consists of 19 residues. With 5 bases clipped from V and 0 bases from J, the junction kept 10 bases outside the gene matches. Clones were read by immunoSEQ multiplex PCR, and TCRdb kept only the in-frame ones, dropping some. The sample includes about 78,000 clones, 90% of them seen just once. The sample originates from a study of blood T cell repertoires in COVID-19. Study-wide context: There were acute and convalescent COVID-19 samples, and they came from the United States, Italy and Spain. T cells, B-cell-depleted T cells, or PBMCs provided the cDNA or gDNA that served as material.

The TCR comes from a woman between 45 and 60 years old in a cohort sampled during active COVID-19. The rearrangement links TRBV13 to TRBJ2-7; TRBD2 matches 16 bases. The sequenced material came from peripheral blood. The CDR3 sequence is CASSQTLGLAGGSSYEQYF. For the CDR3, the DNA is TGTGCCAGCAGCCAGACCCTGGGACTAGCGGGGGGGAGCTCCTACGAGCAGTACTTC.